This T cell receptor beta chain is from a study of blood T cell repertoires in COVID-19. The data were produced by immunoSEQ multiplex PCR, yet TCRdb's version contains in-frame clones alone and is incomplete. The sample lists 150,000 to 200,000 clones, around 88% occurring once. The sequence was collected from a human donor in a cohort sampled during active COVID-19. Material for sequencing was peripheral blood.

The CDR3 nucleotides are TGTGCCAGCAGTGAATCCTCCCGCCCCAGCGGGTTCTTC. Protein: CASSESSRPSGFF. The V and J genes are TRBV6-1 and TRBJ2-1; D may be TRBD2 (5 bases). With 2 bases removed from V and 15 bases from J, the gap between germline ends came to 17 bases. Germline-derived CDR1 and CDR2 are MNHNS and SASEGT. There are 13 residues in the CDR3.